This T cell receptor beta chain stems from a study of beta chain features in type 1 diabetes. The study, taken as a whole, reports: It was not settled here whether HLA type affects TCRB rearrangement.

Expressed TCRB transcripts were sequenced because the entire RNA isolate underwent reverse transcription. Sequencing used immunoSEQ multiplex PCR; TCRdb keeps in-frame clones, though not all of them. The repertoire consists of some 500,000 clones, with roughly 11% occurring once and the leading ten covering roughly 0.046%. This clone was seen a few times. Its specificity is not known. V was clipped by 1 base and J by 7 bases; unmatched bases: 9. From germline, CDR1 is MGHRA and CDR2 YSYEKL. This CDR3 contains 15 residues. The chain employs TRBV4-1 and TRBJ2-7; 8 nucleotides line up with TRBD1. The origin of this receptor is a young woman in good health. Sequenced: naive CD4+ T cells from blood. CDR3 residues: CASSQGTGPTGEQYV. The CDR3 DNA sequence: TGCGCCAGCAGCCAAGGGACAGGGCCGACGGGGGAGCAGTACGTC.